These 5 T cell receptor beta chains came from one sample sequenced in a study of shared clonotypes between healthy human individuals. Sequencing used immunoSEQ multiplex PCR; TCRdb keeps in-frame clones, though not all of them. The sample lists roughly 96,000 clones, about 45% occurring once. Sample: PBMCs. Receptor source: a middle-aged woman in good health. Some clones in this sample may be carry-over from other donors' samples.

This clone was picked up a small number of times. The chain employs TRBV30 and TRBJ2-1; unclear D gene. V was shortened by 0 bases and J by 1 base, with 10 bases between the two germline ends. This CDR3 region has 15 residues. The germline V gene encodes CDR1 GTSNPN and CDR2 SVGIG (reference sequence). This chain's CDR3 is CAWSVTRLSYNEQFF. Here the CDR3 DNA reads TGTGCCTGGAGTGTAACGAGGCTATCCTACAATGAGCAGTTCTTC. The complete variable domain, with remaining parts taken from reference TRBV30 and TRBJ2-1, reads SQTIHQWPATLVQPVGSPLSLECTVEGTSNPNLYWYRQAAGRGLQLLFYSVGIGQISSEVPQNLSASRPQDRQFILSSKKLLLSDSGFYLCAWSVTRLSYNEQFFGPGTRLTVL.

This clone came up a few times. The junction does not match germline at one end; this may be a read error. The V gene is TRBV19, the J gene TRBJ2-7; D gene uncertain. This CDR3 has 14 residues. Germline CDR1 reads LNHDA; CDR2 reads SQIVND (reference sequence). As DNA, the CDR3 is TGTGTCAGTAGTACCCCGGGTTTAAACTACGAGCAGTACTTC. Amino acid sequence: CVSSTPGLNYEQYF.

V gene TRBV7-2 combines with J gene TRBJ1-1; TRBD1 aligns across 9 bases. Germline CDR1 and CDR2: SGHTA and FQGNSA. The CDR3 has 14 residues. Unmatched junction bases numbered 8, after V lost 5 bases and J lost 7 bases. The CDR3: CASSRRTGAIEAFF. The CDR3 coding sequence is TGTGCCAGCAGCCGACGGACAGGGGCCATTGAAGCTTTCTTT. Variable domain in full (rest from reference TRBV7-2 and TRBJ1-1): GAGVSQSPSNKVTEKGKDVELRCDPISGHTALYWYRQSLGQGLEFLIYFQGNSAPDKSGLPSDRFSAERTGGSVSTLTIQRTQQEDSAVYLCASSRRTGAIEAFFGQGTRLTVV.

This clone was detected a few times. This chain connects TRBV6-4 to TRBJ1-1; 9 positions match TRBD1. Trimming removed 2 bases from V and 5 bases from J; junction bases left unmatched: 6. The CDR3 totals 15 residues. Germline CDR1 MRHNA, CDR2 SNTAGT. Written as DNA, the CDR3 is TGTGCCAGCAGTGACCATCCGGACAGGGGAACTGAAGCTTTCTTT. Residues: CASSDHPDRGTEAFF.

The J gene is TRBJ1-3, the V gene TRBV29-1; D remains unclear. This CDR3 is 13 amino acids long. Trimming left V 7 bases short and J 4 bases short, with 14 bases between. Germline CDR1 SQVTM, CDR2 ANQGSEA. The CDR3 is CSGRVSGGNTIYF. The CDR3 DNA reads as TGCAGCGGCCGGGTTTCTGGAGGAAACACCATATATTTT.